This entry is about one T cell receptor (beta chain). Its target is unknown. This sample was taken from a study of cytomegalovirus exposure and HLA in healthy donors. General study results and limits: With high specificity and sensitivity, the classifier reportedly diagnosed cytomegalovirus status. One variant, a missense change in DCLRE1C, was linked in a later analysis to TCR beta V- and J-gene trimming.

Primers: 60 Vbeta forward and 13 Jbeta reverse. Using immunoSEQ multiplex PCR, the repertoire was profiled, and TCRdb retains in-frame clones only, with some absent. This repertoire includes tens of thousands of clones. The V gene's germline CDR1 is KGHSH and CDR2 LQKENI. V was cut by 4 bases and J by 2 bases, with 15 bases left in between. There are 17 residues in the CDR3. The chain employs TRBV18 and TRBJ2-6; possible D gene TRBD1, 5 bases. The clonotype originates from a female donor in good health and CMV-seropositive. Material for sequencing was PBMCs. This CDR3 is CASSQRLGRAGANVLTF. The CDR3 DNA reads TGTGCCAGCTCACAGAGGTTGGGCAGGGCTGGGGCCAACGTCCTGACTTTC.